The clone carrying this TCR beta chain was detected ten times or more. Its target is not known. The CDR3 sequence is 13 residues long. Germline V gene sequence: CDR1 SNHLY, CDR2 FYNNEI. With V trimmed by 6 bases and J by 5 bases, 4 bases remained unmatched. These data belong to a study of beta chain features in type 1 diabetes. Overall study findings and caveats: A pattern of fewer insertions and more deletions at VDJ junctions was seen in type 1 diabetes patients.

Sorting based on CD45RO/CCR7/CD25/CD127/CD95/CD27 separated CD4+ naive, central memory, regulatory and stem cell-like memory cells. Reverse transcription of all isolated RNA meant that expressed TCRB transcripts were sequenced. Generated by immunoSEQ multiplex PCR, the TCRdb table keeps only in-frame clones and is missing some. The sample shows under 300,000 clones, around 7.8% of them seen only once. The sequence was obtained from a woman aged 18-29 years in good health. The chain uses TRBV2 and TRBJ2-1; 7 nucleotides match TRBD2. Source material: central memory CD4+ T cells from blood. The CDR3 DNA sequence: TGTGCCAGCAGGGCTAGCGGTCACAATGAGCAGTTCTTC. Protein product: CASRASGHNEQFF. Looking up the rest from reference TRBV2 and TRBJ2-1 gives the full variable domain: EPEVTQTPSHQVTQMGQEVILRCVPISNHLYFYWYRQILGQKVEFLVSFYNNEISEKSEIFDDQFSVERPDGSNFTLKIRSTKLEDSAMYFCASRASGHNEQFFGPGTRLTVL.